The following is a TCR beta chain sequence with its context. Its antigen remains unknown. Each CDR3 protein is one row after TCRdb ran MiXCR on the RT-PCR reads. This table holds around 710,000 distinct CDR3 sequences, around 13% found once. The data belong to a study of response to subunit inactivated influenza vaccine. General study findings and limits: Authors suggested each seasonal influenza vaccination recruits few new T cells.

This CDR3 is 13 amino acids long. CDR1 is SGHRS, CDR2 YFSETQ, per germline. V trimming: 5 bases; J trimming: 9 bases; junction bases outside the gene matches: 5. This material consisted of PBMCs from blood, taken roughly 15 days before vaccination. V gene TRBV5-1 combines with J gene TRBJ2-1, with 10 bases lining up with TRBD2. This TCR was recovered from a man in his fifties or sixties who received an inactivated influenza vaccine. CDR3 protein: CASRSSGSGEQFF. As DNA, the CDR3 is TGCGCCAGCAGGTCTAGCGGGAGCGGTGAGCAGTTCTTC.